A selection of T cell receptor beta chains follows, all from one sample in a study of blood T cell repertoires in COVID-19. The assay was immunoSEQ multiplex PCR, and TCRdb's table has in-frame clones only and misses some. Among approximately 290,000 clones listed, about nine tenths were seen once. The sequencing input was peripheral blood. The receptors originated from a man aged 18 to 35 with active or convalescent COVID-19. The CDR3 runs from the conserved cysteine through the conserved F or W. The D gene is left open where the match is weak. Where a row states a size, it is once, few, many or the class of an expanded clone; other rows omit it.

TRBJ1-6 | TRBV6-5 | . | TRBD1 | TGTGCCAGCAGTCCATTCGACAGGGAAAATTCACCCCTCCACTTT | CASSPFDRENSPLHF
TRBJ1-4 | TRBV15 | . | TRBD1 | TGTGCCACCCTAAGAGACAGGGGAGATGAAAAACTGTTTTTT | CATLRDRGDEKLFF
TRBJ2-3 | TRBV5-1 | . | . | TGCGCCAGCAGCCTCCGTGCGCAAGATACGCAGTATTTT | CASSLRAQDTQYF
TRBJ1-5 | TRBV4-1 | . | . | TGCGCCAGCAGCCAAGATGGAGCAGATATGCCCCAGCATTTT | CASSQDGADMPQHF
TRBJ1-2 | TRBV6-5 | . | . | TGTGCCGCATGGGGGGGCCTTTATGGCTACACCTTC | CAAWGGLYGYTF
TRBJ1-2 | TRBV4-3 | once | . | TGCGCCAGCAGCCAAGGTTCCGGGGGACCCTACTATGGCTACACCTTC | CASSQGSGGPYYGYTF
TRBJ1-3 | TRBV6-5 | . | TRBD1 | TGTGCCAGCAGTCAGGACAGGACTGGAAACACCATATATTTT | CASSQDRTGNTIYF
TRBJ2-7 | TRBV2 | once | TRBD1 | TGTGCCAGCAGTACGGGACAGGTCTTCTACGAGCAGTACTTC | CASSTGQVFYEQYF
TRBJ2-3 | TRBV28 | . | . | TGTGCCAGCAGTTCCCCTCTCGGGATGGTTGTAGGCACAGATACGCAGTATTTT | CASSSPLGMVVGTDTQYF
TRBJ2-1 | TRBV10-3 | . | TRBD1 | TGTGCCATCAGTGATTCGACAGGGGCTAATGAGCAGTTCTTC | CAISDSTGANEQFF
TRBJ1-3 | TRBV28 | . | TRBD1 | TGTGCCAGCACCAGGACAGGATCGGAACCTGGAAACACCATATATTTT | CASTRTGSEPGNTIYF
TRBJ2-3 | TRBV6-5 | few | . | TGTGCCAGCAGCGGTCAATCCGGCGGAACAGATACGCAGTATTTT | CASSGQSGGTDTQYF
TRBJ1-4 | TRBV11-2 | . | . | TGTGCCAGCAGCAATACGGGATCTAATGAAAAACTGTTTTTT | CASSNTGSNEKLFF
TRBJ2-7 | TRBV11-2 | . | TRBD2 | TGTGCCAGCAGCTCGGGACTAGCGAACGAGCAGTACTTC | CASSSGLANEQYF
TRBJ1-4 | TRBV15 | . | TRBD1 | TGTGCCACCAGCAGCCTCGGGACAGGTTTTGAAAAACTGTTTTTT | CATSSLGTGFEKLFF
TRBJ2-5 | TRBV5-4 | . | . | TGTGCCAGCAGCCCCCCCTCGCGGGGTAACCAAGAGACCCAGTACTTC | CASSPPSRGNQETQYF
TRBJ1-1 | TRBV5-6 | . | TRBD1 | TGTGCCAGCAGCTTCCAGGGGGTTGACACTGAAGCTTTCTTT | CASSFQGVDTEAFF
TRBJ2-7 | TRBV28 | once | TRBD2 | TGTGCCAGCACTTCCGCGGGACTAGCGGGTTCGTACGAGCAGTACTTC | CASTSAGLAGSYEQYF
TRBJ2-5 | TRBV4-1 | . | TRBD1 | TGCGCCAGCAGCCAAGAAGGGTCGGGACAGGGCGGCCAGTACTTC | CASSQEGSGQGGQYF
TRBJ2-1 | TRBV9 | . | TRBD2 | TGTGCCAGCAGCGGACTAGCGGGGGGCCCCTACAATGAGCAGTTCTTC | CASSGLAGGPYNEQFF
TRBJ2-2 | TRBV5-1 | . | . | TGCGCCAGCATCACTTCACCAAGCACCGGGGAGCTGTTTTTT | CASITSPSTGELFF
TRBJ1-2 | TRBV5-1 | once | . | TGCGCCAGCAGCTCAAAGGCGGGGACCTTTAACTATGGCTACACCTTC | CASSSKAGTFNYGYTF
TRBJ2-7 | TRBV7-9 | . | . | TGTGCCAGCAGCTTTGCCCAATTTAGCGAGCAGTACTTC | CASSFAQFSEQYF
TRBJ2-3 | TRBV5-1 | . | TRBD2 | TGCGCCAGCCGAGGCGGCGCTGGACTAGGCTCCACAGATACGCAGTATTTT | CASRGGAGLGSTDTQYF
TRBJ2-3 | TRBV7-2 | . | . | TGTGCCAGCCCCCCCGAGCGACGTGGCACAGATACGCAGTATTTT | CASPPERRGTDTQYF
TRBJ2-7 | TRBV11-3 | . | . | TGTGCCAGCAGCTTAGATAGGGGTAACGAGCAGTACTTC | CASSLDRGNEQYF
TRBJ2-1 | TRBV7-2 | . | . | TGTGCCAGCAGCTTAGATGGCCCCTTGGATGAGCAGTTCTTC | CASSLDGPLDEQFF
TRBJ2-3 | TRBV3-1/TRBV3-2 | . | . | TGTGCCAGCAGCCCTCCTCTTACAGATACGCAGTATTTT | CASSPPLTDTQYF
TRBJ2-7 | TRBV7-2 | . | TRBD2 | TGTGCCAGCAGCCCTAGCGGGAATTCCCACGAGCAGTACTTC | CASSPSGNSHEQYF
TRBJ2-5 | TRBV29-1 | . | . | TGCAGCGTTGGTTACAGGAGAGAGGAGACCCAGTACTTC | CSVGYRREETQYF
TRBJ1-6 | TRBV10-3 | . | TRBD1 | TGTGCCATCAGTGGGGGACAGGGAGGGGTAATTAATTCACCCCTCCACTTT | CAISGGQGGVINSPLHF
TRBJ1-4 | TRBV7-9 | . | . | TGTGCCAGTGCAGGTAGTGGCGATGAAAAACTGTTTTTT | CASAGSGDEKLFF
TRBJ1-2 | TRBV6-2/TRBV6-3 | . | TRBD1 | TGTGCCAGCAGCCCGGACAGGGGCTATGGCTACACCTTC | CASSPDRGYGYTF
TRBJ1-5 | TRBV19 | once | TRBD1 | TGTGCCAGTAGTTGGGGGGACAGGGAAGATCAGCCCCAGCATTTT | CASSWGDREDQPQHF
TRBJ2-7 | TRBV12-3/TRBV12-4 | . | . | TGTGCCAGCTGCTACAGGTTCCACGAGCAGTACTTC | CASCYRFHEQYF
TRBJ2-7 | TRBV6-5 | . | . | TGTGCCAGCCTCCCCAGACAGGGAGGCTTCGACGAGCAGTACTTC | CASLPRQGGFDEQYF
TRBJ2-1 | TRBV28 | . | TRBD2 | TGTGCCAGCAGTTGGACTAGCGGTTACAATGAGCAGTTCTTC | CASSWTSGYNEQFF
TRBJ2-3 | TRBV7-2 | . | TRBD2 | TGTGCCAGCAGCTTTAGCGGGGGGGCCGGGAGCACAGATACGCAGTATTTT | CASSFSGGAGSTDTQYF
TRBJ2-1 | TRBV27 | . | TRBD2 | TGTGCCAGCAGTTTTGCGGGAGACGGCAACAATGAGCAGTTCTTC | CASSFAGDGNNEQFF
TRBJ2-3 | TRBV12-3/TRBV12-4 | . | . | TGTGCCAGCAGTTACGGGGATACGCAGTATTTT | CASSYGDTQYF
TRBJ2-3 | TRBV9 | few | TRBD1 | TGTGCCAGCAGCGCAACAGGGGGACGAGATACGCAGTATTTT | CASSATGGRDTQYF
TRBJ2-7 | TRBV12-5 | once | TRBD2 | TGTGCTAGTGGTTTGGTAATAAGCGGGGGTTCTATGGGCGAGCAGTACTTC | CASGLVISGGSMGEQYF
TRBJ1-1 | TRBV29-1 | few | . | TGCAGCGTTGGATCCGGGAACACTGAAGCTTTCTTT | CSVGSGNTEAFF
TRBJ1-1 | TRBV19 | . | . | TGTGCCAGTAGCCGCCCTCGGGCTGAAGCTTTCTTT | CASSRPRAEAFF
TRBJ2-5 | TRBV7-9 | . | . | TGTGCCAGCAGCTCGCCAACCCTCGGAGAGACCCAGTACTTC | CASSSPTLGETQYF
TRBJ1-5 | TRBV7-6 | . | . | TGTGCCAGCAGCTTAGCGTCGGCGGGGGTGCCCCAGCATTTT | CASSLASAGVPQHF
TRBJ1-1 | TRBV28 | . | TRBD1 | TGTGCCAGCACCAGGACAGGGGCCGTCACTGAAGCTTTCTTT | CASTRTGAVTEAFF
TRBJ2-2 | TRBV11-3 | few | . | TGTGCCAGCAGCTTAGACAGGGTGACCGGGGAGCTGTTTTTT | CASSLDRVTGELFF
TRBJ1-6 | TRBV2 | . | . | TGTGCCAGCAGTGCATTCCAGGGGCTTTCACCCCTCCACTTT | CASSAFQGLSPLHF
TRBJ2-7 | TRBV5-3 | . | . | TGTGCCAGAAGCTTGGCCAACAGAGACAATACATACGAGCAGTACTTC | CARSLANRDNTYEQYF
TRBJ2-1 | TRBV7-2 | few | . | TGTGCCAGCTGCCACAGCGGTTCTCGAGATGAGCAGTTCTTC | CASCHSGSRDEQFF
TRBJ1-1 | TRBV27 | . | . | TGTGCCAGCATGATAGTTGGGGCGCCGTTGGCTGAAGCTTTCTTT | CASMIVGAPLAEAFF
TRBJ2-7 | TRBV7-9 | . | TRBD1 | TGTGCCAGCAGGAAAGACCAGGGGGAACTCGAGCAGTACTTC | CASRKDQGELEQYF
TRBJ1-1 | TRBV7-2 | few | . | TGTGCCAGCAGTCGACCTGACAGAAACACTGAAGCTTTCTTT | CASSRPDRNTEAFF
TRBJ2-3 | TRBV11-2 | . | . | TGTGCCAGCACCTTAATAGCCCACACAGATACGCAGTATTTT | CASTLIAHTDTQYF